This paragraph reports one T cell receptor (beta chain). The data belong to a study of early stage breast cancer tumors. Study details: Invasive lobular carcinomas made up about 30% of the 12 ER+/PR+/HER2- tumors.

Profiled with immunoSEQ multiplex PCR; TCRdb holds only in-frame clones, not every one. Here the sample spans roughly 56,000 clones, 60% to 85% being singletons. CDR1 is SGHRS and CDR2 is YFSETQ in the germline V gene. The CDR3 is 15 residues long. V dropped 4 bases and J dropped 3 bases, with 15 bases sitting between them. The origin of this receptor is a person aged 25-39 years with breast cancer. This chain joins TRBV5-1 and TRBJ2-3, with TRBD1 as a possible D gene (6 bases). Sequencing was done on a sample of blood. The CDR3 DNA sequence: TGCGCCAGCAGCCCTGGGACACCGAAAACAGATACGCAGTATTTT. It is translated as CASSPGTPKTDTQYF.